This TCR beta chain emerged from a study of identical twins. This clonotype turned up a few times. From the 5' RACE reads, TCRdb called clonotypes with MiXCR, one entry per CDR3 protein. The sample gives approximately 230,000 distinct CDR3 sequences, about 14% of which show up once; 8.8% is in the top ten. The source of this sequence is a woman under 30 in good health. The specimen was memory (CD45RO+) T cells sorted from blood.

In DNA form, the CDR3 reads TGTGCCAGCAGCAGGGGACTAGCCCCGTACCAAGAGACCCAGTACTTC. It specifies CASSRGLAPYQETQYF. The chain has TRBV27 and TRBJ2-5; 9 bases are a match to TRBD2. This CDR3 contains 16 residues. The ends lost 6 bases at V and 0 bases at J; junction bases unmatched: 8. The germline V gene has CDR1 MNHEY and CDR2 SMNVEV (reference sequence).